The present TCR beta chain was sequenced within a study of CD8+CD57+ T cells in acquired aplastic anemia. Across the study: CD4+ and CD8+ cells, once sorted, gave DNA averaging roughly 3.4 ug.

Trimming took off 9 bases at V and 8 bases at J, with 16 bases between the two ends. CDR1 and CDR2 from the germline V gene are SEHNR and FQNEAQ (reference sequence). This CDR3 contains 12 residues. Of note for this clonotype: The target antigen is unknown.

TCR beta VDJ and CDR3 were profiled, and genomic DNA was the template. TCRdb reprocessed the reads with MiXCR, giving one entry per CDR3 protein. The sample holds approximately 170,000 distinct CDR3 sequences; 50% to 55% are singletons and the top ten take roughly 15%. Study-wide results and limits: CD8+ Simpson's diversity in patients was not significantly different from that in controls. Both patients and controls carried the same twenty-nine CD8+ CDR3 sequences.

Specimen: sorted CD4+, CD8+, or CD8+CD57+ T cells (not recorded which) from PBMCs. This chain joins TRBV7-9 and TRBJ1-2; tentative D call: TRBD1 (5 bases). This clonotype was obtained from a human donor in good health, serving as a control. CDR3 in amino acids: CASGDGGRGYTF. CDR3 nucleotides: TGTGCCAGTGGGGACGGGGGGAGAGGCTACACCTTC. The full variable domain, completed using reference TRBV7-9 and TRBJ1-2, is DTGVSQNPRHKITKRGQNVTFRCDPISEHNRLYWYRQTLGQGPEFLTYFQNEAQLEKSRLLSDRFSAERPKGSFSTLEIQRTEQGDSAMYLCASGDGGRGYTFGSGTRLTVV.